This entry concerns a single TCR beta chain. Its target is unknown. The data were taken from a study of T cells in Graves' hyperthyroidism and ophthalmopathy. Broader study findings: The model identified upcoming ophthalmopathy a median around 6 months ahead of onset.

The CDR3 consists of 14 residues. The germline gives CDR1 SGDLS, CDR2 YYNGEE. Trimming took 0 bases from V and 5 from J, leaving 12 bases between them. RNA transcripts served as the template for amplifying TCR beta CDR3 regions. HTBI primers were used for first-round RT-PCR of the TCR CDR3. TCRdb re-analysed the multiplex PCR reads in MiXCR, keeping a single row per CDR3 protein. The sample lists just under 750,000 distinct CDR3 sequences; approximately 40% were seen once. This sequence was found in a woman in her 40s with Graves' hyperthyroidism. The sequencing input was blood. V usage is TRBV9 and J usage is TRBJ2-7; D is possibly TRBD2 (6 bases). CDR3 nucleotides: TGTGCCAGCAGCGTAGAGGGGACGGGGGACGAGCAGTACTTC. It codes for CASSVEGTGDEQYF.